This T cell receptor beta chain was retrieved from a study of T-cell memory formation after mild COVID-19. This clonotype was seen a few times. TCRdb reprocessed the 5' RACE reads via MiXCR and lists one record per CDR3 protein. The sample has around 150,000 distinct CDR3 sequences, around 13% seen once. Unmatched junction bases numbered 5, after V lost 3 bases and J lost 2 bases. The germline CDR1 and CDR2 sequences are LGHNA and YSLEER. This CDR3 is 16 amino acids long. The V gene is TRBV4-3, the J gene TRBJ2-3; TRBD2 matches at 10 bases. The specimen was PBMCs or a T cell subset sorted from them (not recorded which). The sequence was obtained from an adult woman who had mild COVID-19 (a few samples of this study predate the infection). Cell type and time point are not known. The CDR3 sequence: CASSHTSGTFTDTQYF. The CDR3, as DNA: TGCGCCAGCAGCCACACTAGCGGGACCTTCACAGATACGCAGTATTTT.